Below are 30 T cell receptor beta chains sequenced from a single sample in a study of cytomegalovirus exposure and HLA in healthy donors. In the PCR, 60 Vbeta and 13 Jbeta primers were used. Data came from immunoSEQ multiplex PCR; TCRdb stores just in-frame clones and leaves some out. The sample holds 150,000 to 200,000 clones, approximately 80% seen once. What was sequenced was PBMCs. The receptors come from a woman in her thirties or forties in good health and CMV-seronegative.

V and J are TRBV13 and TRBJ1-2; D unclear. V dropped 2 bases and J dropped 8 bases, with 12 bases sitting between them. The CDR3 extends over 13 amino acids. Germline V CDR1 and CDR2: PRHDT, FYEKMQ (reference sequence). CDR3 in amino acids: CASSLYASGGYTF. As DNA, the CDR3 is TGTGCCAGCAGCTTATATGCCAGCGGGGGCTACACCTTC.

This chain links TRBV7-6 with TRBJ2-7, with D hard to call. The V and J ends lost 2 bases and 6 bases respectively, with 11 bases between them. This CDR3 comprises 13 residues. Germline V lookup: CDR1 SGHVS, CDR2 FNYEAQ. The CDR3 loop is CASSLTEVGEQYF. CDR3 DNA: TGTGCCAGCAGCTTAACCGAAGTCGGCGAGCAGTACTTC.

The chain couples TRBV20-1 to TRBJ1-2; D gene uncertain. The length of the CDR3 is 10 residues. Germline CDR1 reads DFQATT; CDR2 reads SNEGSKA (reference sequence). CDR3 sequence reads: CSSGNYGYTF. CDR3 bases: TGCAGCTCCGGTAACTATGGCTACACCTTC.

The V call is TRBV30, the J call TRBJ1-6, with a possible D match to TRBD1 (5 bases). CDR1 and CDR2 from the germline V gene are GTSNPN and SVGIG (reference sequence). This CDR3 is 13 amino acids long. V was cut by 4 bases and J by 6 bases, with 10 bases left in between. The CDR3 DNA reads TGTGCCTGGACCAGGGCCCTTAATTCACCCCTCCACTTT. Translating it yields CAWTRALNSPLHF.

The count of this clone is one. The chain uses TRBV19 and TRBJ2-5; TRBD1 aligns across 7 bases. The CDR3 is made up of 13 amino acids. In germline, CDR1 is LNHDA, CDR2 SQIVND (reference sequence). V shed 9 bases, J shed 5 bases, and the junction held 9 bases outside the gene matches. CDR3 nucleotides: TGTGCCAGCCGACAGGGCGGTGGGGAGACCCAGTACTTC. Protein sequence: CASRQGGGETQYF.

This chain connects TRBV29-1 to TRBJ2-1; 10 nucleotides align to TRBD2. The CDR3 length is 14 residues. Germline lookup yields CDR1 SQVTM and CDR2 ANQGSEA. V was clipped by 4 bases and J by 3 bases; unmatched bases: 3. DNA of the CDR3: TGCAGCGTTGGCCTAGCGGGGGACTACAATGAGCAGTTCTTC. This translates into CSVGLAGDYNEQFF.

V usage is TRBV19 and J usage is TRBJ2-2; D gene uncertain. Deletions cut 5 bases from V and 0 bases from J, with 7 bases between. The CDR3 is 14 residues long. Per the germline V gene, CDR1 is LNHDA and CDR2 is SQIVND (reference sequence). CDR3 amino acids: CASSPLSNTGELFF. In nucleotides, the CDR3 is TGTGCCAGTAGTCCCCTATCGAACACCGGGGAGCTGTTTTTT.

This clone was picked up a small number of times. The chain joins TRBV28 to TRBJ1-5, with 7 bases aligning to TRBD1. Germline V CDR1 and CDR2: MDHEN, SYDVKM. The junction had 12 bases not matched to a gene; V was cut back by 6 bases and J by 7 bases. The CDR3 is 15 amino acids. The DNA for the CDR3 is TGTGCCAGCAGCGACGGACAGGTTATTGAACAGCCCCAGCATTTT. The encoded protein is CASSDGQVIEQPQHF.

V usage is TRBV5-6 and J usage is TRBJ2-2; D is possibly TRBD2 (5 bases). V was trimmed by 0 bases and J by 6 bases, leaving 12 bases between them. CDR3 length: 15 amino acids. CDR1 and CDR2 (germline): SGHDT, YYEEEE. CDR3 in DNA: TGTGCCAGCAGCTTGGCCCTGCCGGAGGCCGGGGAGCTGTTTTTT. Amino acids: CASSLALPEAGELFF.

This chain uses TRBV11-2 with TRBJ2-7, with 14 bases lining up with TRBD2. In germline, CDR1 is SGHAT, CDR2 FQNNGV. This CDR3 contains 15 residues. J lost 6 bases, V lost 4 bases, and 5 bases had no gene match. The CDR3: CASSSRLAGGPEQYF. The CDR3 region has the DNA TGTGCCAGCAGCTCCCGACTAGCGGGGGGGCCCGAGCAGTACTTC.

This clone has just a few counts. The rearrangement links TRBV27 to TRBJ2-7; possible D gene TRBD1, 7 bases. CDR3 length: 16 amino acids. Per germline, CDR1 MNHEY and CDR2 SMNVEV (reference sequence). V was cut by 3 bases and J by 2 bases, with 17 bases left in between. The CDR3, as DNA: TGTGCCAGCAGTTTGGAGGGGGCATTAAACCCCTACGAGCAGTACTTC. Its protein is CASSLEGALNPYEQYF.

Details on this clone: One junction end does not reproduce the germline sequence, and a read error may be involved. The chain couples TRBV11-2 to TRBJ2-7, with D possibly being TRBD2 (5 bases). The germline V gene encodes CDR1 SGHAT and CDR2 FQNNGV. The CDR3 covers 15 residues. The CDR3 sequence: CASSFGRAPSYKQYF. CDR3 nucleotides: TGTGCCAGCAGCTTCGGGCGGGCCCCTTCCTACAAGCAGTACTTC.

The chain couples TRBV6-5 to TRBJ2-5; 10 bases map to TRBD1. The CDR3 has 15 amino acids. Germline V lookup: CDR1 MNHEY, CDR2 SVGAGI. The J segment lost 3 bases and the V segment lost 2 bases, leaving 3 bases of the junction unmatched. As DNA, the CDR3 is TGTGCCAGCAGTTACGGGGACAGGGGCAAAGAGACCCAGTACTTC. This sequence encodes CASSYGDRGKETQYF.

In DNA, the CDR3 is TGTGCCAGCAGCCCCGCAGAGCGGGAGTCTTACGAGCAGTACTTC. This codes for CASSPAERESYEQYF. V usage is TRBV7-6 and J usage is TRBJ2-7; 8 positions agree with TRBD2. J was trimmed by 4 bases and V by 5 bases; bases with no gene match: 10. Germline CDR1 SGHVS, CDR2 FNYEAQ. This CDR3 comprises 15 residues.

V and J are TRBV4-3 and TRBJ2-2; D is possibly TRBD2 (7 bases). The CDR3 covers 15 residues. V lost 6 bases, J lost 4 bases, and 15 bases lay in between. Per the germline V gene, CDR1 is LGHNA and CDR2 is YSLEER. CDR3 protein: CASRSGGRSTGELFF. Here the CDR3 DNA reads TGCGCCAGCAGGTCGGGGGGCCGTAGCACCGGGGAGCTGTTTTTT.

The chain has TRBV7-3 and TRBJ2-3; 10 nucleotides agree with TRBD2. Germline lookup yields CDR1 SGHTA and CDR2 FQGTGA. CDR3 size: 17 residues. V shed 4 bases, J shed 2 bases, and the junction held 9 bases outside the gene matches. CDR3 protein: CASSSGKSGRATDTQYF. In nucleotides, the CDR3 is TGTGCCAGCAGCTCTGGCAAGAGCGGGAGGGCCACAGATACGCAGTATTTT.

The chain links TRBV6-5 to TRBJ1-6, with 12 bases fitting TRBD1. The CDR3 totals 14 residues. The V and J ends lost 7 bases and 9 bases, in that order; junction bases with no gene match: 4. Germline V CDR1 and CDR2: MNHEY, SVGAGI. The CDR3 bases are TGTGCCAGCACCCGGGACAGGGGGCGTTCACCCCTCCACTTT. Translating gives CASTRDRGRSPLHF.

The chain joins TRBV2 to TRBJ2-1, with D tentatively TRBD1 (6 bases). This CDR3 contains 16 residues. The germline V and J ends were trimmed by 4 bases and 1 base, with 14 bases remaining between them. Germline-derived CDR1 and CDR2 are SNHLY and FYNNEI. The CDR3 DNA follows: TGTGCCAGCAGTGGGTACAGGGCAGCTTCCTACAATGAGCAGTTCTTC. This gives the protein CASSGYRAASYNEQFF.

The chain links TRBV5-6 to TRBJ1-2; D uncertain. V shed 1 base and J shed 7 bases, with 26 bases lying between them. The germline gives CDR1 SGHDT, CDR2 YYEEEE. CDR3 length: 18 residues. The CDR3 DNA sequence: TGTGCCAGCAGCTTGTTTATGGTTTTGGGAGGGCGAAAATCTGGCTACACCTTC. Its protein product is CASSLFMVLGGRKSGYTF.

CDR3 coding DNA: TGCGCCAGCAGCTTGAACGTCCAGGAGGGGAGGTTCTTC. Protein sequence: CASSLNVQEGRFF. The V and J genes are TRBV5-1 and TRBJ2-1; D perhaps matches TRBD2 (6 bases). This CDR3 spans 13 amino acids. Trimming took off 1 base at V and 15 bases at J, with 17 bases between the two ends. The V gene's germline CDR1 is SGHRS and CDR2 YFSETQ.

This chain links TRBV2 with TRBJ2-3; D is possibly TRBD2 (5 bases). V was clipped by 7 bases and J by 4 bases, with 18 bases between them. CDR3 size: 15 residues. CDR1 and CDR2 from the germline V gene are SNHLY and FYNNEI. Here the CDR3 DNA reads TGTGCCAGCAATAAGCGGTCTGGCGGCGCAGATACGCAGTATTTT. Protein product: CASNKRSGGADTQYF.

The gene calls are TRBV18 and TRBJ2-1; 10 bases match TRBD2. The junction had 0 bases not matched to a gene; V was cut back by 0 bases and J by 4 bases. The CDR3 sequence is 15 residues long. Germline V CDR1 and CDR2: KGHSH, LQKENI. This chain's CDR3 is CASSPPSGRYNEQFF. As DNA, the CDR3 is TGTGCCAGCTCACCACCTAGCGGGAGGTACAATGAGCAGTTCTTC.

The V gene is TRBV28, the J gene TRBJ1-3; TRBD1 matches at 10 bases. The J segment lost 2 bases and the V segment lost 5 bases, leaving 3 bases of the junction unmatched. The CDR3 covers 15 residues. Germline V gene sequence: CDR1 MDHEN, CDR2 SYDVKM. The CDR3 coding sequence is TGTGCCAGCAGTCAGGGACAGGGGACTGGAAACACCATATATTTT. Its protein product is CASSQGQGTGNTIYF.

Details on this clone: In the same sample, other DNA sequences code for this CDR3. The CDR3 coding sequence is TGTGCCAGCTCACCGCGGGGCTACGAGCAGTACTTC. It translates to CASSPRGYEQYF. This chain links TRBV18 with TRBJ2-7, with D perhaps TRBD2 (6 bases). This CDR3 contains 12 residues. Germline CDR1 KGHSH, CDR2 LQKENI. V was shortened by 3 bases and J by 3 bases, with 6 bases between the two germline ends.

The chain couples TRBV7-2 to TRBJ2-2, with 11 bases lining up with TRBD1. The CDR3 runs to 15 residues. The germline gives CDR1 SGHTA, CDR2 FQGNSA. V trimming: 5 bases; J trimming: 6 bases; junction bases outside the gene matches: 5. The CDR3 nucleotides are TGTGCCAGCAGCCGGACAGGGGGCTGGGCCGGGGAGCTGTTTTTT. It translates to CASSRTGGWAGELFF.

This chain links TRBV11-3 with TRBJ2-2; D unclear. Germline CDR1 SGHNT, CDR2 YENEEA. There are 16 residues in the CDR3. Trimming pared 1 base from V and 0 bases from J, leaving 9 bases between. The CDR3 sequence is CASSLGGMTNTGELFF. The CDR3 bases are TGTGCCAGCAGCTTAGGCGGCATGACGAACACCGGGGAGCTGTTTTTT.

The chain employs TRBV7-9 and TRBJ2-5; 10 bases are a match to TRBD1. TRBJ2-7 explains the end of the DNA better; the J call may be wrong. The V gene's germline CDR1 is SEHNR and CDR2 FQNEAQ (reference sequence). The CDR3 runs to 17 residues. The CDR3 DNA follows: TGTGCCAGCAGCCCTCGATCCCGGGACAGGGGTCGCTACGAGCAGTACTTC. It yields the protein CASSPRSRDRGRYEQYF.

About this clone itself: This sample also contains other DNA sequences that code for the same CDR3. V usage is TRBV28 and J usage is TRBJ1-4; the match to TRBD1 covers 7 bases. This CDR3 has 13 amino acids. V lost 7 bases, J lost 8 bases, and 7 bases stayed unmatched. The germline CDR1 and CDR2 sequences are MDHEN and SYDVKM. The CDR3 sequence is CASKTGDKEKLFF. The CDR3 DNA reads TGTGCCAGCAAAACAGGGGATAAAGAAAAACTGTTTTTT.

DNA for the CDR3: TGTGCCAGCAGCGAGAGACAGGGGAACCAACGAGCTTTCTTT. Its translation is CASSERQGNQRAFF. The chain is built from TRBV28 and TRBJ1-1, with TRBD1 identical over 8 bases. V lost 6 bases to trimming and J lost 10 bases; unmatched junction nucleotides: 13. The CDR3 has 14 amino acids. CDR1 and CDR2 (germline): MDHEN, SYDVKM.

This sequence joins TRBV5-4 and TRBJ1-3; 8 nucleotides align to TRBD1. Germline CDR1 and CDR2: SGHNT and YYREEE (reference sequence). Unmatched junction bases numbered 3, after V lost 5 bases and J lost 2 bases. CDR3 length: 14 residues. CDR3 sequence (DNA): TGTGCCAGCAGAACGACAGGGGCTGGAAACACCATATATTTT. It codes for CASRTTGAGNTIYF.